Detailed here is one T cell receptor (beta chain). This clone was counted ten times or more. This receptor's antigen is unknown. Base qualities are missing; no much larger clone stands one base away. The source of the sample is a study of metastatic and nonmetastatic thyroid tumors (dated by TCRdb to between 2020 and 2021). Study-level background: For patients with malignant and with benign thyroid disease, the researchers compared repertoires between peripheral blood samples and tumor or nodule tissue samples.

Overall study outcomes, separate from this receptor: In both blood and tumor samples, malignant tumors were reported to have significantly higher TCR beta diversity than benign nodules.

Library prep was done by PCR. For sequencing, an Illumina HiSeq 4000 was employed. High-throughput sequencing was used to profile the TCR beta-chain CDR3 region of each patient. The paper's data handling went like this. The researchers built a classifier to tell apart papillary thyroid cancer patients with distant metastasis, based on CDR3 differences among clinicopathological groups. Repertoire diversity was assessed with the Shannon index, and tumor-blood repertoire similarity with the Morisita-Horn index. TCRdb ran its own pipeline on the public reads, namely fastp trimming at Q25 and MiXCR clone calling, and kept in-frame beta chains. The V and J calls here are based on TCRdb, not the publication. In this sample the table shows over 30,000 clones, 20% to 25% of which occur a single time. The ten largest make up roughly 3.1% of the sample. No treatment had been received by any patient before thyroid surgery. The study retrospectively analysed patient clinical samples collected from about 2012 to 2018 using T-cell receptor beta sequencing.

Trimming costs V 6 bases and J 4 bases, and their ends lie 6 bases apart. The CDR1 and CDR2 encoded by the germline V gene are SNHLY and FYNNEI. Measured from the cysteine to the phenylalanine, the CDR3 is 11 residues long. CDR3 DNA only is kept here, 33 bases in frame from base 1. The chain is encoded by TRBV2 joined to TRBJ2-5; the D segment cannot be called with confidence. Sequencing used tumor tissue. The clonotype was recovered from a male donor with papillary thyroid cancer or a benign thyroid nodule (not recorded which). Some clones in this sample may be carry-over from other donors' samples. The CDR3 is CASRSRETQYF. The DNA reads TGTGCCAGCAGAAGCAGAGAGACCCAGTACTTC.